The present T cell receptor beta chain was sequenced within a study of post-analysis software for immune sequencing data (dated by TCRdb to 2014 to 2015). Background on the whole study: Recorded disease courses included relapsing-remitting, secondary progressive and progressive-relapsing multiple sclerosis, with some patients lacking subtype annotation. The patient repertoires were compared against fewer than twelve previously published healthy control repertoires obtained from donors aged roughly 6 to 26 years. A subset of samples was prepared in parallel using single-end sample barcoding, then pooled and co-amplified after Illumina adapter ligation.

The paper's findings and limits, for the study overall: Patients showed significantly higher frequencies than controls for a handful of TRBV segments, among them TRBV5-6, TRBV5-1 and TRBV20-1. The multiple sclerosis patient group was slightly younger than the control group. Strong co-clustering of samples prepared in the same batch was shown by direct clustering with F measure, prompting a batch-effect correction. Compared with controls, multiple sclerosis patients had significantly lower normalized Chao1 diversity, a finding suggesting substantial peripheral T-cell clonal expansion.

Spanning cysteine to phenylalanine, the CDR3 consists of 14 amino acids. Just the 42-base CDR3 DNA is kept, in frame starting at base 1. V lost 5 bases and J lost 2 bases, and the count of bases not matched to a germline gene is 7. The germline V gene (reference sequence) provides CDR1 DFQATT and CDR2 SNEGSKA. The library was built by means of PCR. This sample was sequenced with an Illumina HiSeq 2500. Unique molecular identifiers were incorporated into TCR beta cDNA libraries to reduce PCR and sequencing biases. Approximately 500,000 cDNA molecules were obtained per 1 to 10 million input T cells, so each molecule approximated one T cell. Patient libraries were prepared and sequenced with the same protocol used for the earlier healthy control dataset. Samples belonging to the same batch were prepared together, multiplexed and sequenced on a shared HiSeq lane. The original methods were these. MIGEC handled the raw barcoded reads, throwing out single-read molecular identifier groups before consensus assembly and CDR3 extraction. Clonotype tables were post-analysed with VDJtools, and diversity was normalized by down-sampling all datasets to the smallest sample size. Repertoire overlap clustering matched CDR3 amino acid but not nucleotide sequences to correct batch-related cross-sample contamination. The public sequencing data were trimmed at Q25 with fastp and processed into clonotypes with MiXCR by TCRdb, which kept only in-frame beta chains. CDR3 protein sequences are deduplicated, and each keeps its most common genes and DNA. The V and J calls, along with clone size, are taken from TCRdb and not from the paper's own processing. The sample table holds roughly 800,000 distinct CDR3 sequences, of which 25% to 30% were seen once. Of the sample, about 0.5% is held by the ten largest clones.

To demonstrate the VDJtools post-analysis software, TCR beta repertoires were profiled from the peripheral blood of over ten young patients with multiple sclerosis. The multiple sclerosis patients were children and adolescents ranging in age from about 6 to 17 years. This clonotype was counted between two and nine times. It has no known antigen specificity. No much larger clonotype is one base removed from it; base qualities were not supplied. The receptor chain draws on TRBV20-1 and TRBJ2-3; TRBD1 agrees with 7 junctional bases. Sequencing used blood. The receptor's source is a girl aged 10-17 years with multiple sclerosis. The CDR3 region reads CSAGPGQYTDTQYF. The nucleotides are TGCAGTGCTGGCCCGGGACAGTACACAGATACGCAGTATTTT.